This TCR beta chain originates from a study of blood T cell repertoires in COVID-19. At the level of the study: Samples came from the United States, Italy and Spain, spanning acute and convalescent COVID-19.

Authors' analysis steps: Estimation of nucleated cell counts relied on the amplification of reference gene primers. Sequencing was performed with immunoSEQ multiplex PCR; in TCRdb, only in-frame clones are kept and a portion is missing. V and J calls and clone size follow that table, whereas D and trimming were derived from the DNA. The sample lists about 140,000 clones, roughly 84% occurring once. A few counts support this clone. This CDR3 is 16 amino acids long. V lost 4 bases, J lost 2 bases, and 15 bases lay in between. Germline CDR1 and CDR2: MDHEN and SYDVKM. The clonotype was recovered from a human donor in a cohort sampled during active COVID-19. This chain uses TRBV28 with TRBJ2-1; a possible D gene is TRBD1 (6 bases). Sequencing was performed on peripheral blood. The CDR3, as DNA: TGTGCCAGCAGTTCCCTCCAGGGGCGAACCTACAATGAGCAGTTCTTC. This codes for CASSSLQGRTYNEQFF.